This T cell receptor beta chain came from a study of patients and donors after allogeneic stem cell transplantation. TCRdb independently ran MiXCR on the RT-PCR reads; one entry per CDR3 protein. The sample lists a few hundred thousand distinct CDR3 sequences, around two fifths occurring once. The receptor was isolated from a human donor who was either an allogeneic HSCT recipient or a stem cell or donor lymphocyte infusion donor (not recorded which). It is not recorded whose cells these are; they may come from a transplant donor. Sequencing was carried out using blood, either unsorted or a sorted T cell fraction (not recorded which).

The CDR3 sequence: CASSDGRRANTGELFF. The CDR3 DNA follows: TGTGCCAGCAGTGATGGACGCCGCGCGAACACCGGGGAGCTGTTTTTT. V usage is TRBV2 and J usage is TRBJ2-2; D is unclear. This CDR3 contains 16 residues. With 3 bases removed from V and 0 bases from J, the gap between germline ends came to 11 bases. Germline values: CDR1 SNHLY, CDR2 FYNNEI.